Below, 31 T cell receptor beta chains from the same sample are listed, as sequenced in a study of blood T cell repertoires in COVID-19. Sequencing used immunoSEQ multiplex PCR; TCRdb keeps in-frame clones, though not all of them. Of roughly 70,000 clones listed, approximately 80% are singletons. The sequencing input was peripheral blood. The receptors originated from a man in his 60s with COVID-19, enrolled during active disease.

The V gene is TRBV18, the J gene TRBJ2-1; 10 nucleotides align to TRBD2. The length of the CDR3 is 14 residues. Germline CDR1 and CDR2: KGHSH and LQKENI. With 2 bases clipped from V and 7 bases from J, the junction kept 2 bases outside the gene matches. The CDR3 here is CASSPSGGENEQFF. In DNA form, the CDR3 reads TGTGCCAGCTCACCAAGCGGGGGGGAGAATGAGCAGTTCTTC.

The V call is TRBV9, the J call TRBJ1-6; TRBD1 agrees at 10 bases. The germline gives CDR1 SGDLS, CDR2 YYNGEE. V was clipped by 2 bases and J by 10 bases; unmatched bases: 3. This CDR3 contains 14 residues. The chain's CDR3 is CASSVRDRGSPLHF. DNA of the CDR3: TGTGCCAGCAGCGTCCGGGACAGGGGATCACCCCTCCACTTT. Full variable domain (outside the CDR3, taken from reference TRBV9 and TRBJ1-6): DSGVTQTPKHLITATGQRVTLRCSPRSGDLSVYWYQQSLDQGLQFLIQYYNGEERAKGNILERFSAQQFPDLHSELNLSSLELGDSALYFCASSVRDRGSPLHFGNGTRLTVT.

This chain connects TRBV30 to TRBJ2-2; D not resolved. Germline CDR1 is GTSNPN and CDR2 is SVGIG (reference sequence). V was cut by 3 bases and J by 4 bases, with 9 bases left in between. The length of the CDR3 is 13 residues. CDR3 coding DNA: TGTGCCTGGAGGGGCTCGGTCACCGGGGAGCTGTTTTTT. This translates into CAWRGSVTGELFF.

V and J are TRBV6-2 or TRBV6-3 and TRBJ2-1; 10 positions match TRBD2. V lost 5 bases, J lost 4 bases, and 8 bases stayed unmatched. The CDR3 extends over 16 amino acids. From germline, CDR1 is MNHEY and CDR2 SVGEGT. CDR3 DNA sequence: TGTGCCAGCAGTCGCCCTAGCGGGAGACTATACAATGAGCAGTTCTTC. This gives the protein CASSRPSGRLYNEQFF.

V is TRBV6-4 and J is TRBJ2-1, with 9 bases identical to TRBD1. Germline CDR1 MRHNA, CDR2 SNTAGT. Losses at the gene ends were 7 bases for V and 10 bases for J; bases not matched to a gene: 17. CDR3 length: 16 amino acids. CDR3: CASTLGTGQVVVEQFF. The CDR3 DNA sequence: TGTGCCAGCACCCTAGGGACAGGGCAAGTGGTGGTAGAGCAGTTCTTC.

V gene TRBV7-2 combines with J gene TRBJ2-1; possibly TRBD1 for D (5 bases). CDR3 length equals 14 residues. CDR1 is SGHTA and CDR2 is FQGNSA in the germline V gene. With 1 base removed from V and 8 bases from J, the gap between germline ends came to 12 bases. CDR3 sequence reads: CASSLEAGWDEQFF. CDR3 nucleotide sequence: TGTGCCAGCAGCTTAGAAGCAGGGTGGGATGAGCAGTTCTTC.

This sequence joins TRBV18 and TRBJ2-1, with 10 bases lining up with TRBD1. This CDR3 spans 14 amino acids. V shed 8 bases and J 10 bases; nucleotides not matched to a gene: 11. CDR1 is KGHSH and CDR2 is LQKENI in the germline V gene. CDR3 residues: CASARGGQGYEQFF. The CDR3 DNA reads as TGTGCCAGCGCACGGGGGGGACAGGGGTACGAGCAGTTCTTC.

This clone has just one count. V and J are TRBV7-2 and TRBJ2-1; the D gene is possibly TRBD2 (5 bases). The germline V and J ends were trimmed by 0 bases and 4 bases, with 13 bases remaining between them. CDR1 and CDR2 from the germline V gene are SGHTA and FQGNSA. This CDR3 comprises 16 residues. The CDR3 region is CASSLAGSGTYNEQFF. CDR3 sequence (DNA): TGTGCCAGCAGCTTAGCGGGGAGCGGAACGTACAATGAGCAGTTCTTC.

This sequence joins TRBV25-1 and TRBJ1-2; D ambiguous. Germline V gene sequence: CDR1 MGHDK, CDR2 SYGVNS. V shed 8 bases and J shed 2 bases, with 12 bases lying between them. CDR3 length: 13 residues. CDR3 sequence: CASHAEENYGYTF. As DNA, the CDR3 is TGTGCCAGCCACGCGGAGGAGAACTATGGCTACACCTTC.

The chain carries TRBV6-1 and TRBJ1-2, with D possibly being TRBD1 (6 bases). Germline CDR1 is MNHNS and CDR2 is SASEGT. Deletions cut 0 bases from V and 4 bases from J, with 12 bases between. The CDR3 is made up of 15 amino acids. In DNA form, the CDR3 reads TGTGCCAGCAGTGAAGCTCCAGGGGAAGTCTATGGCTACACCTTC. This sequence encodes CASSEAPGEVYGYTF.

The chain combines TRBV6-5 with TRBJ2-7; D possibly corresponds to TRBD1 (6 bases). V dropped 7 bases and J dropped 7 bases, with 20 bases sitting between them. From germline, CDR1 is MNHEY and CDR2 SVGAGI. CDR3 length: 14 residues. CDR3 DNA: TGTGCCAGCAAAAAACGAGAGGGGGTCTGGGAGCAGTACTTC. This encodes CASKKREGVWEQYF.

The chain employs TRBV28 and TRBJ2-3; 7 bases are shared with TRBD1. Germline V gene sequence: CDR1 MDHEN, CDR2 SYDVKM. V trimming: 6 bases; J trimming: 3 bases; junction bases outside the gene matches: 3. The CDR3 length is 13 residues. For the CDR3, the DNA is TGTGCCAGCAGGAAACAGGGGACAGATACGCAGTATTTT. Translated, it gives CASRKQGTDTQYF.

J is TRBJ2-3 and V is TRBV7-9; perhaps TRBD1 as D (6 bases). The CDR3 consists of 17 residues. Germline V gene data show CDR1 as SEHNR and CDR2 as FQNEAQ (reference sequence). With 8 bases removed from V and 2 bases from J, the gap between germline ends came to 23 bases. CDR3 DNA: TGTGCCAGCGGCCCCAACCCCCGGGACAAAGTCACAGATACGCAGTATTTT. Residues: CASGPNPRDKVTDTQYF.

The chain joins TRBV3-1 (or the pseudogene TRBV3-2) to TRBJ1-5; D unclear. The CDR3 has 12 amino acids. With 1 base removed from V and 10 bases from J, the gap between germline ends came to 8 bases. Germline V gives CDR1 LGHDT, CDR2 YNNKEL (reference sequence). The CDR3: CASSQALGPQHF. CDR3 nucleotide sequence: TGTGCCAGCAGCCAAGCCCTAGGACCCCAGCATTTT.

The V gene is TRBV12-3 or TRBV12-4, the J gene TRBJ1-5; maybe TRBD1 (6 bases). CDR3 size: 13 residues. V was cut by 1 base and J by 7 bases, with 8 bases left in between. The CDR3 spells CASSLGQAQPQHF. CDR3 nucleotides: TGTGCCAGCAGTTTAGGACAGGCACAGCCCCAGCATTTT.

In DNA, the CDR3 is TGTGCCACCAGCAGAGGCTACGTGGGCGGGGACACCGGGGAGCTGTTTTTT. This gives the protein CATSRGYVGGDTGELFF. The chain has TRBV15 and TRBJ2-2, with D tentatively TRBD2 (6 bases). CDR3 length: 17 amino acids. Trimming stripped 1 base from V and 3 bases from J, with 15 bases between. Germline CDR1 LNHNV, CDR2 YYDKDF (reference sequence).

The chain employs TRBV6-5 and TRBJ2-5; 10 bases map to TRBD2. Unmatched junction bases numbered 6, after V lost 8 bases and J lost 0 bases. The CDR3 runs 15 residues. Germline assignment: CDR1 MNHEY and CDR2 SVGAGI. The CDR3 bases are TGTGCCAGCTTGTGGCTAGCGGGAGACCAAGAGACCCAGTACTTC. Its translation is CASLWLAGDQETQYF.

This chain connects TRBV5-1 to TRBJ2-1; maybe TRBD1 (6 bases). The CDR3 extends over 15 amino acids. Deletions cut 1 base from V and 10 bases from J, with 18 bases between. Germline values: CDR1 SGHRS, CDR2 YFSETQ. The CDR3 DNA reads TGCGCCAGCAGCTTGTCCCCTAGCAGGGGTATCGAGCAGTTCTTC. This encodes CASSLSPSRGIEQFF.

This chain uses TRBV3-1 (or the pseudogene TRBV3-2) with TRBJ1-1; D remains unclear. Looked up from germline, CDR1 is LGHDT and CDR2 is YNNKEL (reference sequence). CDR3 length equals 13 residues. Trimming shortened V by 4 bases and J by 3 bases, and 9 bases separated the two germline ends. The CDR3 loop reads CASSRNEDTEAFF. In nucleotides, the CDR3 is TGTGCCAGCAGCCGGAATGAGGACACTGAAGCTTTCTTT.

This sequence joins TRBV5-1 and TRBJ2-6, with 8 positions matching TRBD2. The CDR3 length is 15 residues. J gave up 6 bases and V 1 base, and 3 bases lay outside the gene matches. The V gene's germline CDR1 is SGHRS and CDR2 YFSETQ. The CDR3 spells CASSLTGGQANVLTF. CDR3 bases: TGCGCCAGCAGCTTGACGGGGGGGCAGGCCAACGTCCTGACTTTC.

This sequence joins TRBV2 and TRBJ2-1, with a weak D call TRBD1 (6 bases). Between the trimmed V and J ends, which lost 9 bases and 5 bases, there was a span of 14 bases. Germline CDR1 is SNHLY and CDR2 is FYNNEI. This CDR3 has 13 amino acids. The CDR3 loop reads CARSWGTNNEQFF. The CDR3, as DNA: TGTGCCAGATCCTGGGGGACAAACAATGAGCAGTTCTTC.

This clone was found many times. V usage is TRBV2 and J usage is TRBJ2-2; D perhaps matches TRBD1 (5 bases). V lost 4 bases to trimming and J lost 5 bases, with 8 bases between them. This CDR3 comprises 13 residues. The germline CDR1 and CDR2 sequences are SNHLY and FYNNEI. The CDR3 DNA is TGTGCCAGCAGTGGGCAGGGAACCGGGGAGCTGTTTTTT. Its protein is CASSGQGTGELFF. The full variable domain, in which reference TRBV2 and TRBJ2-2 provide the parts outside the CDR3, is EPEVTQTPSHQVTQMGQEVILRCVPISNHLYFYWYRQILGQKVEFLVSFYNNEISEKSEIFDDQFSVERPDGSNFTLKIRSTKLEDSAMYFCASSGQGTGELFFGEGSRLTVL.

The table lists this clone with a count of one. The chain carries TRBV10-2 and TRBJ2-5; D is unclear. Germline V gene data show CDR1 as WSHSY and CDR2 as SAAADI. V was shortened by 6 bases and J by 2 bases, with 16 bases between the two germline ends. The CDR3 consists of 15 residues. CDR3 coding DNA: TGCGCCAGCAGGGTGGAGAAGACCCTTCAAGAGACCCAGTACTTC. Its translation: CASRVEKTLQETQYF.

This chain joins TRBV9 and TRBJ2-2; TRBD2 aligns across 7 bases. Germline CDR1 is SGDLS and CDR2 is YYNGEE. The CDR3 runs to 16 residues. V dropped 2 bases and J dropped 1; count of bases not matched to a gene: 5. CDR3 nucleotides: TGTGCCAGCAGCGTGGCGGGAGCGGGGAACACCGGGGAGCTGTTTTTT. This sequence encodes CASSVAGAGNTGELFF.

V is TRBV11-2 and J is TRBJ2-5; 7 nucleotides align to TRBD1. Trimming removed 4 bases from V and 4 bases from J; junction bases left unmatched: 15. The CDR3 contains 17 residues. Germline CDR1 is SGHAT and CDR2 is FQNNGV. The CDR3 DNA follows: TGTGCCAGCAGCTATTCAAACAGGGGATTGCTAGGAGAGACCCAGTACTTC. Protein sequence: CASSYSNRGLLGETQYF.

In its sample, this clone was seen once. The V gene is TRBV6-1, the J gene TRBJ2-7; 10 positions match TRBD2. The junction had 4 bases not matched to a gene; V was cut back by 0 bases and J by 2 bases. CDR1 MNHNS and CDR2 SASEGT come from the germline V gene. The CDR3 is made up of 16 amino acids. The DNA of the CDR3 is TGTGCCAGCAGTGAAGCCCTAGCGGGAGCCGCCTACGAGCAGTACTTC. This sequence encodes CASSEALAGAAYEQYF.

V and J are TRBV28 and TRBJ1-4, with TRBD1 matching 12 bases. The length of the CDR3 is 16 residues. V was pared by 3 bases and J by 8 bases, with 7 bases of the junction left unmatched. CDR1 and CDR2 from the germline V gene are MDHEN and SYDVKM. The DNA for the CDR3 is TGTGCCAGCAGTTTTACCGCGGGACAGGGGGCAGAAAAACTGTTTTTT. It encodes CASSFTAGQGAEKLFF.

This chain connects TRBV6-5 to TRBJ1-5; D might be TRBD1 (6 bases). The CDR3 covers 15 residues. CDR1 MNHEY and CDR2 SVGAGI come from the germline V gene. Deletions cut 6 bases from V and 4 bases from J, with 16 bases between. The CDR3 sequence is CASSPRGQPNQPQHF. CDR3 nucleotides: TGTGCCAGCAGCCCCCGAGGACAGCCGAATCAGCCCCAGCATTTT.

V usage is TRBV10-1 and J usage is TRBJ2-7; TRBD1 matches 11 bases. This CDR3 contains 16 residues. Germline loops: CDR1 WNHNN, CDR2 SYGVQD (reference sequence). With 0 bases clipped from V and 4 bases from J, the junction kept 5 bases outside the gene matches. CDR3 region: CASSESRTGGVYEQYF. The CDR3 nucleotides read TGCGCCAGCAGTGAGTCCCGGACAGGGGGCGTATACGAGCAGTACTTC.

The rearrangement joins TRBV30 to TRBJ1-1; 11 nucleotides match TRBD1. The germline V gene encodes CDR1 GTSNPN and CDR2 SVGIG (reference sequence). CDR3 length equals 15 residues. After removal of 0 bases from V and 5 bases from J, the junction contained 5 bases not matched to a gene. CDR3 protein: CAWSVPGQGGTEAFF. In nucleotides, the CDR3 is TGTGCCTGGAGTGTACCGGGACAGGGGGGGACTGAAGCTTTCTTT. Combining the CDR3 with reference TRBV30 and TRBJ1-1 gives the whole variable domain SQTIHQWPATLVQPVGSPLSLECTVEGTSNPNLYWYRQAAGRGLQLLFYSVGIGQISSEVPQNLSASRPQDRQFILSSKKLLLSDSGFYLCAWSVPGQGGTEAFFGQGTRLTVV.

The chain couples TRBV24-1 to TRBJ1-5; 8 bases agree with TRBD1. The V gene's germline CDR1 is KGHDR and CDR2 SFDVKD. The J segment lost 4 bases and the V segment lost 3 bases, leaving 4 bases of the junction unmatched. The CDR3 contains 15 residues. The CDR3 coding sequence is TGTGCCACCAGTGATCGACAGGGGCGGAATCAGCCCCAGCATTTT. Its translation is CATSDRQGRNQPQHF.